This TCR beta chain came from a study of early T cells in non-severe SARS-CoV-2 infection (dated by TCRdb to the early 2020s). With respect to the entire study: Because TCR sequencing was done on bulk RNA from unsorted whole blood, the alpha and beta chains could not be paired.

The library was prepared using 5' RACE. Sequencing used a NextSeq 500. Unique molecular identifiers were attached to individual cDNA molecules in the TCR library protocol so that sequencing error and PCR bias could be corrected. Both TCR alpha and beta chains were sequenced, and tight co-correlation was observed between alpha and beta sequence abundances in each sample. The original methods were these. Decombinator V4 was used to annotate TCR sequences for V gene, J gene and CDR3. Expanded TCRs were defined as changing significantly between any two time points under a Poisson model with p below 0.0001. Abundances of TCRs were expressed as counts per million after normalisation to the total number of TCRs sequenced in each sample. TRAV1-2 paired with TRAJ12, TRAJ20 or TRAJ33 defined MAIT TCRs, while TRAV10 paired with TRAJ18 defined iNKT TCRs. A search of VDJdb, accessed on 1 November 2021, was run for TCRs annotated to CMV, EBV and SARS-CoV-2, with TCRs annotated for multiple antigens excluded. TCRdb handled the public reads itself, with Q25 trimming in fastp and clone calling in MiXCR, and kept productive beta chains. Each record represents a unique CDR3 protein, reported with the most common genes and DNA among its rows. Clone size and V and J calls follow TCRdb, not the original study. This sample has some 34,000 distinct CDR3 sequences in its table, and roughly 9.9% of those were observed once. The ten largest clones add up to around 10% of the sample.

This clonotype was counted many times. The antigen this receptor binds is unknown. No base qualities exist here, and no much larger clone lies one base off it. Inclusive of the bounding cysteine and phenylalanine, the CDR3 is 12 residues long. Only the CDR3 part of the read is kept: 36 bases, read in frame from the first base. The germline V gene supplies CDR1 SQVTM and CDR2 ANQGSEA. The germline V and J ends show losses of 7 bases and 4 bases respectively, and no gene match explains 4 bases of the junction. Paper-wide results and their limitations: VDJdb matching was skewed toward anti-spike CD8 responses, so virus-specific expansions were likely underestimated and private and CD4 specificities were missed.

A case-control design nested within a healthcare worker cohort in London, UK, was used, with weekly nasopharyngeal swab PCR tests and blood sampling performed. Healthcare workers were enrolled in the week of the UK lockdown, from 23 to 31 March 2020, and were followed every week for up to roughly 15 weeks. The sample comprised whole blood. The rearrangement combines TRBV29-1 with TRBJ2-7; TRBD1 matches 10 bases in the middle. This sequence originates from an adult who was a healthcare worker with PCR-confirmed SARS-CoV-2 infection or an uninfected control (not recorded which). The DNA is TGCAGCGGGGGACAGGGGAGGTACGAGCAGTACTTC. It translates to CSGGQGRYEQYF.